This is a list of T cell receptor beta chains from one sample in a study of T cells after posttransplantation cyclophosphamide. TCRdb keeps only in-frame clones here, not all; method: immunoSEQ multiplex PCR. The data show several thousand clones, roughly 79% seen once. Sequencing used CD8+ T cells sorted from PBMCs, obtained approximately 1,500 days after allogeneic stem cell transplant with posttransplant cyclophosphamide. Every receptor here comes from a female patient aged 50-65 years who received an allogeneic stem cell transplant from a related donor, was CMV-positive, and had no GVHD. Some T cells may have originated in the graft donor. Both conserved end residues are part of each CDR3. The order of the fields is clone size, V gene, J gene, D gene, CDR3 protein. The D gene is left open where the match is weak. Clone size, where shown, is once, few, many, or a class for clones that have expanded.

-	TRBV4-1	TRBJ1-5	-	CASSQGTWNQPQHF
-	TRBV4-1	TRBJ2-6	-	CASSLTSGANVLTF
-	TRBV29-1	TRBJ1-2	-	CSAKDGDYGYTF
-	TRBV6-5	TRBJ1-1	-	CASSYSWLGTEAFF
once	TRBV4-1	TRBJ2-5	TRBD2	CASSQDQFSGFQETQYF
-	TRBV27	TRBJ1-2	-	CASSPGQNYGYTF
few	TRBV28	TRBJ2-7	TRBD1	CASSSGTGPYEQYF
-	TRBV15	TRBJ2-7	-	CATSRDRTSTYEQYF
large	TRBV16	TRBJ1-5	-	CASSQSPGGGDQPQHF
-	TRBV7-6	TRBJ1-2	-	CASSPLTIPGTLYGYTF
-	TRBV11-2	TRBJ2-1	TRBD2	CASSFPGTSGAYNEQFF
few	TRBV2	TRBJ2-2	-	CASISDISNTGELFF
-	TRBV5-4	TRBJ1-1	-	CASSLNSGHRLFEAFF
few	TRBV6-5	TRBJ2-5	-	CASSLGDQETQYF
-	TRBV5-5	TRBJ1-5	-	CASSQATGNQPQHF
-	TRBV6-6	TRBJ1-2	-	CASSPTGRSENGYTF
few	TRBV27	TRBJ2-2	-	CASTRGSGELFF
-	TRBV7-9	TRBJ1-1	-	CASSLTGSNTEAFF
-	TRBV13	TRBJ2-7	-	CASSLGARDHEQYF
-	TRBV6-5	TRBJ1-1	-	CASSYHATQNTEAFF
-	TRBV7-9	TRBJ1-1	-	CASSLEPLNTEAFF
-	TRBV11-2	TRBJ2-5	-	CASSLEPSAQETQYF
-	TRBV19	TRBJ1-5	TRBD1	CASSGGQGADQPQHF
-	TRBV5-1	TRBJ2-7	-	CASSLGVEVAGSYEQYF
-	TRBV9	TRBJ2-5	-	CASSANPNRVPQETQYF
-	TRBV13	TRBJ1-2	TRBD1	CASSLAADRVHGYTF
-	TRBV5-6	TRBJ1-5	-	CASSIGAGWQPQHF
few	TRBV27	TRBJ2-7	-	CASSPQVNYEQYF
-	TRBV5-6	TRBJ1-1	-	CASMELMNTEAFF
-	TRBV9	TRBJ2-2	-	CASSPPTDELFF
few	TRBV10-3	TRBJ1-1	-	CASKQGWNTEAFF
-	TRBV5-4	TRBJ2-1	TRBD2	CASSLAGGPRNEQFF
-	TRBV15	TRBJ2-7	TRBD2	CATSSLAGQYEQYF
-	TRBV5-6	TRBJ2-7	-	CASSLVADTYEQYF